Below are 32 T cell receptor beta chains sequenced from a single sample in a study of blood T cell repertoires in COVID-19 (dated by TCRdb to 2019 to 2021). Library preparation was by the immunoSEQ multiplex PCR assay. TCRdb took this table from immuneACCESS and kept in-frame rearrangements with V and J called. Such tables lack part of the clones; where checked against another copy, unresolved V genes explain under half of the gap, and the rest is unexplained. The sample records about 140,000 clones, around 88% of which are singletons. Of the sample, approximately 1.4% falls within the top ten clones. Sequencing input: peripheral blood. The receptor source for this set is a woman aged 55-70 years with acute or convalescent COVID-19.

The chain is built from TRBV11-2 and TRBJ1-1; 9 bases line up with TRBD1. CDR1 is SGHAT and CDR2 is FQNNGV in the germline V gene. Germline trimming cut 5 bases from V and 4 bases from J; bases unmatched to any gene: 5. The CDR3 length is 14 residues. The chain's CDR3 is CASSQTTGGTEAFF. The CDR3 DNA follows: TGTGCCAGCAGCCAAACGACAGGGGGCACTGAAGCTTTCTTT.

The chain has TRBV6-4 and TRBJ2-1; D is uncertain. V was clipped by 0 bases and J by 9 bases, with 9 bases between them. Germline lookup yields CDR1 MRHNA and CDR2 SNTAGT. There are 13 residues in the CDR3. CDR3 protein: CASSDSRLGEQFF. CDR3 coding DNA: TGTGCCAGCAGTGACTCGAGGTTAGGTGAGCAGTTCTTC.

The chain is built from TRBV11-3 and TRBJ2-2; D is possibly TRBD2 (6 bases). The CDR3 runs 17 residues. Germline V gene data show CDR1 as SGHNT and CDR2 as YENEEA. V gave up 5 bases and J gave up 4 bases, with 20 bases separating them. The CDR3: CASSPGTLFSFTGELFF. The CDR3 DNA follows: TGTGCCAGCAGCCCCGGGACTCTTTTCTCTTTCACCGGGGAGCTGTTTTTT.

The genes are TRBV15 and TRBJ1-2; possibly TRBD1 for D (5 bases). V dropped 2 bases and J dropped 4 bases, with 20 bases sitting between them. There are 17 residues in the CDR3. Germline V lookup: CDR1 LNHNV, CDR2 YYDKDF (reference sequence). The CDR3 DNA is TGTGCCACCAGCAGACTCCCCCCGGGGGAAGGGATCTATGGCTACACCTTC. It yields the protein CATSRLPPGEGIYGYTF.

This chain links TRBV6-2 or TRBV6-3 with TRBJ2-1; TRBD2 matches at 7 bases. The CDR3 runs 14 residues. Germline loops: CDR1 MNHEY, CDR2 SVGEGT. Trimming at V came to 6 bases and at J to 1 base, leaving 3 bases not matched to a gene. The CDR3 region is CASSRLASYNEQFF. The DNA of the CDR3 is TGTGCCAGCAGCAGACTAGCATCCTACAATGAGCAGTTCTTC.

This chain connects TRBV28 to TRBJ1-1; a weak D match, TRBD1 (5 bases). The CDR3 extends over 13 amino acids. Germline assignment: CDR1 MDHEN and CDR2 SYDVKM. Trimming stripped 5 bases from V and 11 bases from J, with 18 bases between. CDR3 region: CASSPRQGVGAFF. DNA for the CDR3: TGTGCCAGCAGTCCCCGTCAAGGGGTGGGGGCTTTCTTT.

This chain joins TRBV6-6 and TRBJ1-1; D uncertain. There are 12 residues in the CDR3. Per the germline V gene, CDR1 is MNHNY and CDR2 is SVGAGI (reference sequence). Between the trimmed V and J ends, which lost 8 bases and 9 bases, there was a span of 16 bases. DNA of the CDR3: TGTGCCAGCCGTTCCGGGGTTTCTCAAGCTTTCTTT. The encoded protein is CASRSGVSQAFF.

V and J are TRBV7-6 and TRBJ2-2; D gene unclear. This CDR3 spans 15 amino acids. Germline V gene lookup returns CDR1 SGHVS and CDR2 FNYEAQ. V lost 3 bases and J 1 base, leaving 9 bases between the germline ends. The CDR3 DNA follows: TGTGCCAGCAGCTTCCTTAGACAGAACACCGGGGAGCTGTTTTTT. Its translation is CASSFLRQNTGELFF.

CDR3 region: CASSLRSNQPQHF. CDR3 nucleotides: TGTGCCAGCAGTTTGCGTAGCAATCAGCCCCAGCATTTT. The J gene is TRBJ1-5, the V gene TRBV28; D is undetermined. The ends were cut back, 3 bases at V and 0 bases at J, with 3 bases in the middle. The CDR3 extends over 13 amino acids. Germline values: CDR1 MDHEN, CDR2 SYDVKM.

V and J are TRBV15 and TRBJ1-1, with 7 positions matching TRBD1. With 4 bases clipped from V and 1 base from J, the junction kept 6 bases outside the gene matches. The CDR3 runs to 15 residues. From germline, CDR1 is LNHNV and CDR2 YYDKDF (reference sequence). DNA for the CDR3: TGTGCCACCAGCACACGTCGACAGGGGAACACTGAAGCTTTCTTT. It is translated as CATSTRRQGNTEAFF.

The genes are TRBV28 and TRBJ2-1; D ambiguous. Germline V CDR1 and CDR2: MDHEN, SYDVKM. The CDR3 length is 12 residues. The CDR3 DNA reads as TGTGGGAGCTTTAGTTCCTACAATGAGCAGTTCTTC. Amino acids: CGSFSSYNEQFF. Full variable domain (outside the CDR3, taken from reference TRBV28 and TRBJ2-1): DVKVTQSSRYLVKRTGEKVFLECVQDMDHENMFWYRQDPGLGLRLIYFSYDVKMKEKGDIPEGYSVSREKKERFSLILESASTNQTSMYLCGSFSSYNEQFFGPGTRLTVL.

The chain links TRBV6-5 to TRBJ1-4, with 9 bases that match TRBD1. V lost 2 bases and J lost 7; bases outside the gene matches: 8. Germline CDR1 is MNHEY and CDR2 is SVGAGI. The CDR3 totals 16 residues. CDR3 sequence reads: CASSYPRDREVEKLFF. The CDR3 DNA sequence: TGTGCCAGCAGTTACCCGAGGGACAGGGAGGTTGAAAAACTGTTTTTT.

This chain uses TRBV28 with TRBJ1-6; D perhaps matches TRBD1 (6 bases). Trimming pared 4 bases from V and 11 bases from J, leaving 27 bases between. Germline values: CDR1 MDHEN, CDR2 SYDVKM. This CDR3 comprises 18 residues. As DNA, the CDR3 is TGTGCCAGCAGTTCTGCCCCCGGGGACACAGGGAAAGGACCACCCCTCCACTTT. Protein product: CASSSAPGDTGKGPPLHF.

The chain couples TRBV5-4 to TRBJ2-1; D perhaps matches TRBD1 (7 bases). CDR3 size: 14 residues. V was cut by 2 bases and J by 4 bases, with 10 bases left in between. Germline CDR1 reads SGHNT; CDR2 reads YYREEE (reference sequence). The CDR3 reads CASSFQGGYNEQFF. The DNA for the CDR3 is TGTGCCAGCAGCTTCCAGGGGGGTTACAATGAGCAGTTCTTC.

The chain couples TRBV7-2 to TRBJ1-2, with 9 bases lining up with TRBD1. V dropped 3 bases and J dropped 7; count of bases not matched to a gene: 9. There are 15 residues in the CDR3. Germline V lookup: CDR1 SGHTA, CDR2 FQGNSA. CDR3 amino acids: CASSFEGQGLSGYTF. The CDR3 DNA is TGTGCCAGCAGCTTTGAGGGACAGGGTTTAAGTGGCTACACCTTC.

This clone was found once. The genes are TRBV5-6 and TRBJ2-2, with 8 positions matching TRBD1. The CDR3 contains 17 residues. Germline CDR1 and CDR2: SGHDT and YYEEEE. Trimming removed 4 bases from V and 0 bases from J; junction bases left unmatched: 8. CDR3 residues: CASSTRDRFSNTGELFF. The CDR3 DNA follows: TGTGCCAGCAGCACCCGGGACAGGTTCTCGAACACCGGGGAGCTGTTTTTT. The complete variable domain, with remaining parts taken from reference TRBV5-6 and TRBJ2-2, reads DAGVTQSPTHLIKTRGQQVTLRCSPKSGHDTVSWYQQALGQGPQFIFQYYEEEERQRGNFPDRFSGHQFPNYSSELNVNALLLGDSALYLCASSTRDRFSNTGELFFGEGSRLTVL.

The CDR3 region has the DNA TGTGCCAGCAGCTTGGGTAGAGGGGGCGCCAACTATGGCTACACCTTC. Protein product: CASSLGRGGANYGYTF. The chain employs TRBV5-4 and TRBJ1-2; 7 bases match TRBD1. Germline V gene sequence: CDR1 SGHNT, CDR2 YYREEE (reference sequence). The CDR3 is 16 amino acids. V shed 0 bases, J shed 2 bases, and the junction held 7 bases outside the gene matches.

This chain joins TRBV7-2 and TRBJ1-6; D remains ambiguous. CDR1 and CDR2 from the germline V gene are SGHTA and FQGNSA. The V and J ends lost 1 base and 8 bases respectively, with 9 bases between them. The CDR3 runs to 14 residues. In nucleotides, the CDR3 is TGTGCCAGCAGCTTAGGGCAGGCGTATTCACCCCTCCACTTT. Its translation: CASSLGQAYSPLHF.

The gene calls are TRBV5-5 and TRBJ2-1, with D maybe TRBD1 (5 bases). The CDR3 contains 18 residues. Germline CDR1 SGHKS, CDR2 YYEKEE (reference sequence). Trimming pared 1 base from V and 0 bases from J, leaving 17 bases between. The CDR3 is CASSLSVRADSSYNEQFF. The CDR3 nucleotides are TGTGCCAGCAGCTTGAGTGTAAGGGCTGACAGCTCCTACAATGAGCAGTTCTTC.

The chain recombines TRBV7-3 with TRBJ1-3; D is unresolved. With 2 bases removed from V and 0 bases from J, the gap between germline ends came to 5 bases. Germline CDR1 reads SGHTA; CDR2 reads FQGTGA. The CDR3 has 14 residues. The CDR3 region has the DNA TGTGCCAGCAGCTTATCAAACTCTGGAAACACCATATATTTT. This encodes CASSLSNSGNTIYF. Complete variable domain (other parts from reference TRBV7-3 and TRBJ1-3): GAGVSQTPSNKVTEKGKYVELRCDPISGHTALYWYRQSLGQGPEFLIYFQGTGAADDSGLPNDRFFAVRPEGSVSTLKIQRTERGDSAVYLCASSLSNSGNTIYFGEGSWLTVV.

The chain is built from TRBV4-3 and TRBJ1-2; no firm D call. This CDR3 has 20 amino acids. Trimming stripped 0 bases from V and 4 bases from J, with 27 bases between. CDR1 is LGHNA, CDR2 YSLEER, per germline. CDR3 coding DNA: TGCGCCAGCAGCCAAGATTTTAGACCCACGACGAGGAGCCTTTCCTATGGCTACACCTTC. It specifies CASSQDFRPTTRSLSYGYTF.

The V and J genes are TRBV6-1 and TRBJ1-1; 8 nucleotides match TRBD1. The CDR3 extends over 14 amino acids. V lost 6 bases to trimming and J lost 3 bases; unmatched junction nucleotides: 6. In germline, CDR1 is MNHNS, CDR2 SASEGT. In DNA, the CDR3 is TGTGCCAGCAGCGGACAGGGAGCGTACACTGAAGCTTTCTTT. This codes for CASSGQGAYTEAFF.

CDR3 nucleotides: TGTGCCAGCAGGCCCGACAGGGGAGGCGATCAGCCCCAGCATTTT. It specifies CASRPDRGGDQPQHF. The chain couples TRBV28 to TRBJ1-5; 8 bases align to TRBD1. After removal of 6 bases from V and 5 bases from J, the junction contained 9 bases not matched to a gene. CDR3 length equals 15 residues. CDR1 MDHEN and CDR2 SYDVKM come from the germline V gene.

J is TRBJ1-4 and V is TRBV28; TRBD1 matches at 10 bases. The CDR3 consists of 14 residues. V lost 4 bases, J lost 6 bases, and 2 bases stayed unmatched. CDR1 and CDR2 from the germline V gene are MDHEN and SYDVKM. CDR3 residues: CASSSDRGYEKLFF. DNA of the CDR3: TGTGCCAGCAGTTCGGACAGGGGGTATGAAAAACTGTTTTTT. Filled out from reference TRBV28 and TRBJ1-4, the complete variable domain reads DVKVTQSSRYLVKRTGEKVFLECVQDMDHENMFWYRQDPGLGLRLIYFSYDVKMKEKGDIPEGYSVSREKKERFSLILESASTNQTSMYLCASSSDRGYEKLFFGSGTQLSVL.

The J gene is TRBJ2-5, the V gene TRBV19; TRBD1 aligns across 7 bases. Germline V gene sequence: CDR1 LNHDA, CDR2 SQIVND (reference sequence). This CDR3 comprises 16 residues. Trimming cost V 3 bases and J 2 bases; bases outside gene matches: 9. In DNA form, the CDR3 reads TGTGCCAGTAGTATCCTCCCGGGACAGAGACAAGAGACCCAGTACTTC. Amino acid sequence: CASSILPGQRQETQYF.

V gene TRBV6-5 combines with J gene TRBJ1-2, with D maybe TRBD1 (5 bases). The germline V and J ends were trimmed by 3 bases and 4 bases, with 12 bases remaining between them. The CDR3 has 14 amino acids. CDR1 and CDR2 from the germline V gene are MNHEY and SVGAGI. For the CDR3, the DNA is TGTGCCAGCAGTTATGACAGTCGACCCTATGGCTACACCTTC. Translating it yields CASSYDSRPYGYTF.

V and J are TRBV7-9 and TRBJ1-1; no firm D call. The CDR3 runs 14 residues. Trimming took off 4 bases at V and 0 bases at J, with 9 bases between the two ends. Germline assignment: CDR1 SEHNR and CDR2 FQNEAQ (reference sequence). CDR3 sequence: CASSSRGLNTEAFF. In DNA, the CDR3 is TGTGCCAGCAGCTCACGCGGTCTGAACACTGAAGCTTTCTTT.

The CDR3 bases are TGTGCCAGCAGCCGCGGGACAGCGAGACTTGAAGCTTTCTTT. Its protein is CASSRGTARLEAFF. The chain uses TRBV6-5 and TRBJ1-1; 7 nucleotides agree with TRBD1. Germline CDR1 is MNHEY and CDR2 is SVGAGI. CDR3 size: 14 residues. Trimming took 6 bases from V and 7 from J; bases not matched to a gene: 11.

V usage is TRBV5-5 and J usage is TRBJ1-1; D is ambiguous. The CDR3 sequence is 14 residues long. The germline V and J ends were trimmed by 3 bases and 6 bases, with 15 bases remaining between them. The V gene's germline CDR1 is SGHKS and CDR2 YYEKEE (reference sequence). This chain's CDR3 is CASSSLTGMAEAFF. The CDR3 coding sequence is TGTGCCAGCAGCTCCTTAACGGGGATGGCTGAAGCTTTCTTT.

The chain uses TRBV6-2 or TRBV6-3 and TRBJ2-2; D is unresolved. The germline gives CDR1 MNHEY, CDR2 SVGEGT. V lost 6 bases and J 6 bases, leaving 8 bases between the germline ends. The CDR3 loop spans 12 amino acids. Here the CDR3 DNA reads TGTGCCAGCAGCAGAACGGCCGGGGAGCTGTTTTTT. Its protein is CASSRTAGELFF.

The chain couples TRBV7-9 to TRBJ1-3; D uncertain. This CDR3 is built from 12 residues. From germline, CDR1 is SEHNR and CDR2 FQNEAQ (reference sequence). The V and J ends lost 10 bases and 1 base respectively, with 8 bases between them. The DNA for the CDR3 is TGTGCCATCCCGCGGTCTGGAAACACCATATATTTT. The encoded protein is CAIPRSGNTIYF.

The chain carries TRBV6-5 and TRBJ2-2, with D possibly TRBD1 on 6 matching bases. CDR3 length: 16 residues. V shed 2 bases and J shed 4 bases, with 14 bases lying between them. The germline V gene encodes CDR1 MNHEY and CDR2 SVGAGI. The CDR3 nucleotides are TGTGCCAGCAGTTACCCCGGACAGCCGTCCACCGGGGAGCTGTTTTTT. It codes for CASSYPGQPSTGELFF.